These 14 T cell receptor beta chains originate from one sample sequenced in a study of T-cell memory formation after mild COVID-19. In TCRdb, the 5' RACE reads were re-called with MiXCR into one record per CDR3 protein. The sample has over 250,000 distinct CDR3 sequences, roughly 15% seen once. Sequences were obtained from PBMCs or a T cell subset sorted from them (not recorded which). All receptors come from a man between 18 and 29 years old who had mild COVID-19 (a few samples of this study predate the infection). Cell type and time point are not known.

The table lists this clonotype with a few counts. This rearrangement joins TRBV20-1 to TRBJ2-4; D is possibly TRBD1 (6 bases). Per the germline V gene, CDR1 is DFQATT and CDR2 is SNEGSKA (reference sequence). The CDR3 runs to 15 residues. V lost 7 bases, J lost 9 bases, and 25 bases lay in between. The CDR3 DNA reads as TGCAGTGGGTCGAGACAGGTCGAAAGCCTCGGCATTCAGTACTTC. This translates into CSGSRQVESLGIQYF.

The chain joins TRBV6-1 to TRBJ1-1; no reliable D call. CDR3 length: 11 amino acids. The germline V gene has CDR1 MNHNS and CDR2 SASEGT. The V end lost 3 bases, the J end lost 6 bases, and 5 bases lay between the germline ends. Written as DNA, the CDR3 is TGTGCCAGCAGTGATTGGGCTGAAGCTTTCTTT. Translating it yields CASSDWAEAFF.

The CDR3 sequence is CSATHRGPGGQPQHF. The CDR3 DNA reads TGCAGTGCTACGCACAGGGGGCCGGGAGGTCAGCCCCAGCATTTT. This chain uses TRBV20-1 with TRBJ1-5, with 9 bases lining up with TRBD1. The V and J ends lost 4 bases and 6 bases, in that order; junction bases with no gene match: 10. The CDR3 covers 15 residues. Germline CDR1 DFQATT, CDR2 SNEGSKA (reference sequence).

The V and J genes are TRBV7-9 and TRBJ1-2, with D uncertain. The CDR3 is 12 residues long. CDR1 and CDR2 from the germline V gene are SEHNR and FQNEAQ (reference sequence). Between the trimmed V and J ends, which lost 3 bases and 4 bases, there was a span of 6 bases. The CDR3 loop reads CASSFRAYGYTF. CDR3 DNA: TGTGCCAGCAGCTTTCGTGCCTATGGCTACACCTTC.

This clonotype was seen repeatedly, ten times or more. The J gene is TRBJ1-1, the V gene TRBV14; 8 positions agree with TRBD1. J gave up 5 bases and V 6 bases, and 14 bases lay outside the gene matches. The CDR3 is made up of 16 amino acids. Per the germline V gene, CDR1 is SGHDN and CDR2 is FVKESK. Written as DNA, the CDR3 is TGTGCCAGCAGTCTGCTTTTGTACAGGGGGATTACTGAAGCTTTCTTT. The encoded protein is CASSLLLYRGITEAFF.

This clonotype was observed a few times. The rearrangement joins TRBV12-3 or TRBV12-4 to TRBJ2-1; D assignment may be TRBD1 or TRBD2 (7 bases each). V lost 2 bases to trimming and J lost 5 bases, with 13 bases between them. The CDR3 has 15 amino acids. The CDR3 protein is CASSLKGAGDNEQFF. The CDR3 DNA reads as TGTGCCAGCAGTTTAAAGGGGGCGGGGGACAATGAGCAGTTCTTC.

In its sample, this clonotype was seen a few times. The J gene is TRBJ1-1, the V gene TRBV27, with D maybe TRBD1 (5 bases). Trimming stripped 5 bases from V and 6 bases from J, with 19 bases between. Germline CDR1 and CDR2: MNHEY and SMNVEV (reference sequence). The CDR3 loop spans 15 amino acids. CDR3 loop: CASSKSGWGGSEAFF. CDR3 sequence (DNA): TGTGCCAGCAGTAAGTCAGGGTGGGGAGGCTCTGAAGCTTTCTTT.

This clonotype has only a few counts. This sequence joins TRBV7-9 and TRBJ2-7; tentatively, D is TRBD1 (6 bases). V dropped 5 bases and J dropped 4 bases, with 15 bases sitting between them. Germline CDR1 reads SEHNR; CDR2 reads FQNEAQ (reference sequence). This CDR3 is built from 14 residues. The CDR3 is CASSVSGTSYEQYV. CDR3 DNA: TGTGCCAGCAGCGTCTCCGGGACAAGTTACGAGCAGTACGTC.

The CDR3 DNA is TGCGCCAGCAGCCTAACCGGATTTCTCACAGATACGCAGTATTTT. Translated: CASSLTGFLTDTQYF. The chain is built from TRBV4-3 and TRBJ2-3; D is unclear. This CDR3 has 15 amino acids. Trimming left V 4 bases short and J 2 bases short, with 13 bases between. Germline assignment: CDR1 LGHNA and CDR2 YSLEER.

This clonotype was recorded a few times. J is TRBJ2-5 and V is TRBV29-1, with D tentatively TRBD2 (5 bases). The CDR3 is made up of 14 amino acids. CDR1 is SQVTM, CDR2 ANQGSEA, per germline. The germline V and J ends were trimmed by 8 bases and 2 bases, with 18 bases remaining between them. Written as DNA, the CDR3 is TGCAGCTTTCAAAGGGAGCCCTGGCAAGAGACCCAGTACTTC. It yields the protein CSFQREPWQETQYF.

The chain has TRBV6-1 and TRBJ2-1; D call uncertain. Germline V CDR1 and CDR2: MNHNS, SASEGT. This CDR3 has 14 residues. V lost 4 bases and J lost 9, with 16 bases in between. The CDR3 region is CASSGFWADTEQFF. DNA of the CDR3: TGTGCCAGCAGTGGATTCTGGGCCGACACTGAGCAGTTCTTC.

In this sample, this clonotype turned up many times. The rearrangement uses TRBV6-5 and TRBJ2-5, with 7 bases aligning to TRBD1. Germline-derived CDR1 and CDR2 are MNHEY and SVGAGI. V dropped 4 bases and J dropped 3; count of bases not matched to a gene: 5. The CDR3 spans 14 residues. The CDR3 sequence: CASSFGQEEETQYF. In DNA form, the CDR3 reads TGTGCCAGCAGTTTCGGACAGGAAGAAGAGACCCAGTACTTC.

This clonotype came up a few times. CDR3 in DNA: TGTGCCAGCAGCTCAGTCCCGACTAGCTCCGGGGAGCTGTTTTTT. It specifies CASSSVPTSSGELFF. This chain links TRBV7-9 with TRBJ2-2; 7 bases are shared with TRBD2. V trimming: 4 bases; J trimming: 6 bases; junction bases outside the gene matches: 8. Germline lookup yields CDR1 SEHNR and CDR2 FQNEAQ (reference sequence). This CDR3 spans 15 amino acids.

This clonotype was counted ten times or more. V gene TRBV6-2 or TRBV6-3 combines with J gene TRBJ1-5; no clear D gene. Germline-derived CDR1 and CDR2 are MNHEY and SVGEGT. Between the trimmed V and J ends, which lost 4 bases and 0 bases, there was a span of 10 bases. The CDR3 is 15 residues long. In DNA form, the CDR3 reads TGTGCCAGCAGTTCAATTTCTTATAGCAATCAGCCCCAGCATTTT. Its protein product is CASSSISYSNQPQHF.